Listed below are T cell receptor beta chains from one sample, sequenced in a study of T cells in Graves' hyperthyroidism and ophthalmopathy. One entry per CDR3 protein, called by TCRdb with MiXCR from the multiplex PCR reads. In the table there are hundreds of thousands of distinct CDR3 sequences, more than 15% of which are singletons. The material sequenced was blood. The receptors stem from a woman between 35 and 50 years old with Graves' ophthalmopathy. Each CDR3 is given with its conserved first and last residue. D genes are given only for firm matches. The size entry is marked missing in some rows and otherwise reads once, few, many or a size class.

clone_size d_call j_call v_call cdr3_nt cdr3_aa
- TRBD1 TRBJ2-2 TRBV5-1 TGCGCCAGCAGCCATGAACAGGGGTCAATAACCGGGGAGCTGTTTTTT CASSHEQGSITGELFF
- TRBD2 TRBJ2-1 TRBV9 TGTGCCAGCAGCGCCTCACTAGCGGGAGGTTTTAATGAGCAGTTCTTC CASSASLAGGFNEQFF
many - TRBJ1-1 TRBV13 TGTGCCAGCAACCGGTGGGCAACAGGGAACACTGAAGCTTTCTTT CASNRWATGNTEAFF
many - TRBJ2-5 TRBV7-9 TGTGCCAGCAGCACCGACAGCCAAGAGACCCAGTACTTC CASSTDSQETQYF
few TRBD2 TRBJ2-1 TRBV15 TGTGCCACCAGCAGAGATTCGGGCAATAAGTTTCTAGCGGGGGGGCCGGGTGAGCAGTTCTTC CATSRDSGNKFLAGGPGEQFF
many TRBD2 TRBJ2-1 TRBV2 TGTGCCAGCAGTTCGCGGACTAGCGGGTCCTTGTTCTTC CASSSRTSGSLFF
many TRBD2 TRBJ2-5 TRBV28 TGTGCCAGCAGTTGGGTTTTTAGCGGGGGACGTGAGACCCAGTACTTC CASSWVFSGGRETQYF
- TRBD2 TRBJ2-1 TRBV10-2 TGCGCCAGCAGTAATCTAGCGGGGGGGCACTACAATGAGCAGTTCTTC CASSNLAGGHYNEQFF
many - TRBJ2-7 TRBV27 TGTGCCAGCAGCATGGAGTCATCCTACGAGCAGTACTTC CASSMESSYEQYF
many - TRBJ2-7 TRBV6-1 TGTGCCAGCAGCCCACAGGGTATTCACTACGAGCAGTACTTC CASSPQGIHYEQYF
many TRBD1 TRBJ2-3 TRBV7-6 TGTGCCAGCAGCTGGACAGGGACCGTCACAGATACGCAGTATTTT CASSWTGTVTDTQYF
- TRBD1 TRBJ2-7 TRBV5-4 TGTGCCAGCAGCGGATCGACAGGGTTGTACGAGCAGTACTTC CASSGSTGLYEQYF
many - TRBJ1-2 TRBV11-2 TGTGCCAGCAGCTTCCCGGGATTGGGCGGCTACACCTTC CASSFPGLGGYTF
- - TRBJ2-5 TRBV5-1 TGCGCCAGCAGCTCCCCGACTGGGTTGGAGACCCAGTACTTC CASSSPTGLETQYF
- TRBD2 TRBJ2-7 TRBV18 TGTGCCAGCTCATCCACTAGCGAGTCGAGCTCCTACGAGCAGTACTTC CASSSTSESSSYEQYF
many TRBD2 TRBJ2-3 TRBV2 TGTGCCAGTGGGGGACTAGCGGTTAGCACAGATACGCAGTATTTT CASGGLAVSTDTQYF
- - TRBJ1-6 TRBV3-1 TGTGCCAGCAGCCAAGGGCAGTATAATTCACCCCTCCACTTT CASSQGQYNSPLHF
many - TRBJ2-5 TRBV20-1 TGCAGTGCTAGAGACATTAAACCGGAATGGATTGAGACCCAGTACTTC CSARDIKPEWIETQYF
few - TRBJ1-2 TRBV2 TGTGCCAGCAGTGAAGGGGGCAGAACTTATGGCTACACCTTC CASSEGGRTYGYTF
few - TRBJ1-1 TRBV6-1 TGTGCCAGCAGTCCTTCCGGCCAACCCACTGAAGCTTTCTTT CASSPSGQPTEAFF
many TRBD1 TRBJ2-3 TRBV20-1 TGCAGTGCTAAAGGGACAGGGCGCGTCACAGATACGCAGTATTTT CSAKGTGRVTDTQYF
many - TRBJ1-1 TRBV7-9 TGTGCCAGCAGCTTTTCCATTGGGAACACTGAAGCTTTCTTT CASSFSIGNTEAFF
few TRBD2 TRBJ2-7 TRBV6-5 TGTGCCAGCAGTTACTCTGGCGGGAGTTTGTACGAGCAGTACTTC CASSYSGGSLYEQYF
few - TRBJ2-1 TRBV9 TGTGCCAGCAGCGTAGTGGGGGCTGAGCAGTTCTTC CASSVVGAEQFF
few TRBD1 TRBJ2-5 TRBV5-1 TGCGCCAGCAGCTCAGGACAGGTTGAGGAGACCCAGTACTTC CASSSGQVEETQYF
many - TRBJ2-3 TRBV29-1 TGCAGCGTTAAGGTTGGGGGCCGGGATACGCAGTATTTT CSVKVGGRDTQYF
many - TRBJ1-5 TRBV20-1 TGCAGTGCCCTCCCACGAGGGTATCAGCCCCAGCATTTT CSALPRGYQPQHF
few - TRBJ1-3 TRBV2 TGTGCCAGCAGAAGTCACAGGGCTGCTGGAAACACCATATATTTT CASRSHRAAGNTIYF
- - TRBJ1-5 TRBV5-1 TGCGCCAGCAGCTTAGGGGGAGAGACACGGTATAGCAATCAGCCCCAGCATTTT CASSLGGETRYSNQPQHF
- - TRBJ1-2 TRBV19 TGTGCCAGTAACCCGGGATATTCCTATGGCTACACCTTC CASNPGYSYGYTF
many - TRBJ2-7 TRBV3-1 TGTGCCAGCAGCCGAAGTGGTGGCCTACTCTACGAGCAGTACTTC CASSRSGGLLYEQYF
- - TRBJ1-4 TRBV5-8 TGTGCCAGCAGCTTGGTCTCATCGGGTGAAAAACTGTTTTTT CASSLVSSGEKLFF
few - TRBJ2-3 TRBV12-5 TGTGCTAGTGGTTTGGTAGGCAGGGCCCTCACAGATACGCAGTATTTT CASGLVGRALTDTQYF
- - TRBJ2-1 TRBV28 TGTGCCAGCAGGGGCCAGCTAAATGAGCAGTTCTTC CASRGQLNEQFF
many - TRBJ2-7 TRBV20-1 TGCAGTGCTAGGCGTCAGGAAAACTCCTACGAGCAGTACTTC CSARRQENSYEQYF
many - TRBJ1-1 TRBV28 TGTGCCAGCAGGACCGGGGCAGGGGTCCAGTTCGGGGCTTTCTTT CASRTGAGVQFGAFF
- - TRBJ2-4 TRBV11-2 TGTGCCAGCAGCCCTCACCTTCGAACAGTAGCCAAAAACATTCAGTACTTC CASSPHLRTVAKNIQYF
- - TRBJ1-5 TRBV5-8 TGTGCCAACAGCTTGAGGACACCTTTCCGAATGAATCAGCCCCAGCATTTT CANSLRTPFRMNQPQHF
few TRBD2 TRBJ2-1 TRBV7-9 TGTGCCAGCAGCGACGGGACTAGCGGGAGTTTTTTCGGAAATGAGCAGTTCTTC CASSDGTSGSFFGNEQFF
few TRBD2 TRBJ2-2 TRBV5-1 TGCGCCAGCAGCAGCGGGACCCACGCGAACACCGGGGAGCTGTTTTTT CASSSGTHANTGELFF
- - TRBJ2-3 TRBV5-1 TGTGCCAGCAGCCAAGAGACTCGACCCACAGATACGCAGTATTTT CASSQETRPTDTQYF
many TRBD1 TRBJ2-7 TRBV20-1 TGCAGTGCCCTGGGACAGATGGGCGACGAGCAGTACTTC CSALGQMGDEQYF
few - TRBJ2-2 TRBV7-9 TGTGCCAGCAGCTTAGATGTGGACACCGGGGAGCTGTTTTTT CASSLDVDTGELFF
many TRBD2 TRBJ2-5 TRBV2 TGTGCCAGCAGTCTTAGCGCTATCGGGGGGGAGACCCAGTACTTC CASSLSAIGGETQYF
many TRBD1 TRBJ2-1 TRBV20-1 TGCAGTGCTCCGGAAACAGGGGACTCCTACAATGAGCAGTTCTTC CSAPETGDSYNEQFF
many - TRBJ1-1 TRBV6-6 TGTGCCAGCAGTTACCCAGGGGCGGGGGATCGAGGAGAAGCTTTCTTT CASSYPGAGDRGEAFF
- TRBD2 TRBJ2-1 TRBV3-1 TGTGCCAGCAGCGCCGGGACTAGGAGGTTTGAGCAGTTCTTC CASSAGTRRFEQFF
few - TRBJ1-2 TRBV6-2/TRBV6-3 TGTGCCAGCAGTGTCACAGGCTACTATGGCTACACCTTC CASSVTGYYGYTF
- TRBD2 TRBJ2-2 TRBV12-3/TRBV12-4 TGTGCCAGCAGTGAGCTAGCGGGAGGCACGAACACCGGGGAGCTGTTTTTT CASSELAGGTNTGELFF
few - TRBJ1-2 TRBV12-3/TRBV12-4 TGTGCCAGCAGTCCTCAGGGATTTGATGGCTACACCTTC CASSPQGFDGYTF
few TRBD2 TRBJ2-7 TRBV29-1 TGCAGCGTCCTGGGACTAGCGGTCGACGAGCAGTACTTC CSVLGLAVDEQYF
many - TRBJ1-5 TRBV27 TGTGCCAGCAGTTGGGGGGGGCACAATCAGCCCCAGCATTTT CASSWGGHNQPQHF
- TRBD2 TRBJ2-3 TRBV20-1 TGCAGTGCTAGTCGGACTAGCGAGTGGGCAGATACGCAGTATTTT CSASRTSEWADTQYF
many TRBD1 TRBJ1-2 TRBV28 TGTGCCAGCAGTTTACCCTCCGGGACAGGGGGCTATGGCTACACCTTC CASSLPSGTGGYGYTF
many TRBD2 TRBJ2-5 TRBV3-1 TGTGCCAGCAGCCGACTCGCGGGGGGCAGGGAGACCCAGTACTTC CASSRLAGGRETQYF
many - TRBJ2-7 TRBV3-1 TGTGCCAGCACCCAGGGAGAGTCCTACGAGCAGTACTTC CASTQGESYEQYF
- - TRBJ1-1 TRBV12-5 TGTGCTAGTGGTTTGGTAGCCGGACAAAGGAACACTGAAGCTTTCTTT CASGLVAGQRNTEAFF
many TRBD2 TRBJ2-7 TRBV28 TGTGCCAGCAGTCCGACTAGCGGTCGGGGGGAGCAGTACTTC CASSPTSGRGEQYF